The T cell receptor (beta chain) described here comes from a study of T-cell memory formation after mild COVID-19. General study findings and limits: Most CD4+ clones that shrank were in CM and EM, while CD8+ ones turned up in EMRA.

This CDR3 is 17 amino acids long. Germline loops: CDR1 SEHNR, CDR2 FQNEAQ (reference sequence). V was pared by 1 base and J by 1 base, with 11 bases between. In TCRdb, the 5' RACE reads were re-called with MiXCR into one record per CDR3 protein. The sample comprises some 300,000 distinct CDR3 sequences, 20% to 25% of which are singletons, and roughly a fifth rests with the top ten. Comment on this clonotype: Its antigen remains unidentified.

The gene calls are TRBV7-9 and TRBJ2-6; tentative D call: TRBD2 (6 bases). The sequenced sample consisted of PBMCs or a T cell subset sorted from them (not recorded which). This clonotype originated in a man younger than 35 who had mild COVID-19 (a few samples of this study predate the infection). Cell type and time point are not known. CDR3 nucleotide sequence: TGTGCCAGCAGCTTAGTCCTCGCGGGGTCTGGGGCCAACGTCCTGACTTTC. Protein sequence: CASSLVLAGSGANVLTF.